The 20 T cell receptor beta chains reported below all come from one sample, sequenced in a study of cytomegalovirus exposure and HLA in healthy donors. Primers: 60 Vbeta forward and 13 Jbeta reverse. Clones were read by immunoSEQ multiplex PCR, and TCRdb kept only the in-frame ones, dropping some. The data hold roughly 100,000 clones, with roughly 72% observed a single time. Sequences were obtained from PBMCs. The receptors here all came from a young man in good health and CMV-seropositive.

This clone was seen a handful of times. The chain links TRBV19 to TRBJ2-1; TRBD1 is a possible D gene (6 bases). CDR3 length: 15 residues. Germline lookup yields CDR1 LNHDA and CDR2 SQIVND (reference sequence). V lost 7 bases and J 4 bases, leaving 17 bases between the germline ends. The CDR3 DNA reads TGTGCCAGTACCCCCCCAGGGGCCCTTTACAATGAGCAGTTCTTC. Amino acids: CASTPPGALYNEQFF.

The rearrangement joins TRBV5-1 to TRBJ2-7, with 9 positions matching TRBD2. Germline loops: CDR1 SGHRS, CDR2 YFSETQ. V lost 7 bases, J lost 1 base, and 9 bases stayed unmatched. This CDR3 is built from 15 residues. CDR3 protein: CASHFTSGPSYEQYF. The CDR3 DNA follows: TGCGCCAGCCATTTCACTAGCGGGCCTTCCTACGAGCAGTACTTC.

The chain employs TRBV6-1 and TRBJ1-1; 7 positions match TRBD1. The germline CDR1 and CDR2 sequences are MNHNS and SASEGT. This CDR3 spans 13 amino acids. With 4 bases clipped from V and 9 bases from J, the junction kept 8 bases outside the gene matches. The CDR3 spells CASSARGQSQAFF. The CDR3 DNA sequence: TGTGCCAGCAGTGCCCGGGGACAGTCCCAAGCTTTCTTT.

V usage is TRBV9 and J usage is TRBJ2-7, with D maybe TRBD1 (5 bases). The germline V and J ends were trimmed by 3 bases and 0 bases, with 10 bases remaining between them. Per the germline V gene, CDR1 is SGDLS and CDR2 is YYNGEE. This CDR3 is 14 amino acids long. The CDR3 loop reads CASSAQVISYEQYF. For the CDR3, the DNA is TGTGCCAGCAGCGCACAGGTAATCTCCTACGAGCAGTACTTC.

This clone was seen a few times. The chain links TRBV7-6 to TRBJ2-5, with D uncertain. V was trimmed by 5 bases and J by 5 bases, leaving 18 bases between them. Germline assignment: CDR1 SGHVS and CDR2 FNYEAQ. This CDR3 region has 15 residues. For the CDR3, the DNA is TGTGCCAGCAGCCCGGGTAGTGGGTTGCTGGAGACCCAGTACTTC. This encodes CASSPGSGLLETQYF.

This chain uses TRBV13 with TRBJ1-1; TRBD1 might be the D (5 bases). From germline, CDR1 is PRHDT and CDR2 FYEKMQ (reference sequence). The CDR3 contains 14 residues. V gave up 5 bases and J gave up 7 bases, with 17 bases separating them. The CDR3 region is CASSSGPGPLEAFF. CDR3 nucleotides: TGTGCCAGCAGCAGCGGGCCGGGGCCCCTTGAAGCTTTCTTT.

The chain uses TRBV2 and TRBJ2-2; 8 nucleotides align to TRBD1. CDR1 and CDR2 from the germline V gene are SNHLY and FYNNEI. The CDR3 length is 14 residues. V shed 9 bases and J 0 bases; nucleotides not matched to a gene: 3. CDR3 protein: CARDRGSNTGELFF. The CDR3 coding sequence is TGTGCCAGAGACAGGGGATCGAACACCGGGGAGCTGTTTTTT.

The chain uses TRBV5-6 and TRBJ1-2; D remains ambiguous. In germline, CDR1 is SGHDT, CDR2 YYEEEE. The CDR3 contains 14 residues. With 5 bases removed from V and 6 bases from J, the gap between germline ends came to 17 bases. CDR3 loop: CASRSPGRRDGYTF. The CDR3 nucleotides read TGTGCCAGCAGATCCCCGGGAAGACGGGATGGCTACACCTTC.

The chain is built from TRBV5-4 and TRBJ1-1; D gene uncertain. Germline CDR1 reads SGHNT; CDR2 reads YYREEE (reference sequence). The CDR3 length is 15 residues. V was cut by 3 bases and J by 1 base, with 13 bases left in between. This CDR3 is CASSSPGRRNTEAFF. For the CDR3, the DNA is TGTGCCAGCAGCTCCCCGGGGAGGAGGAACACTGAAGCTTTCTTT.

The chain has TRBV5-1 and TRBJ2-2; the D gene is possibly TRBD2 (6 bases). Germline V gives CDR1 SGHRS, CDR2 YFSETQ. This CDR3 has 16 amino acids. V was cut by 0 bases and J by 4 bases, with 13 bases left in between. The CDR3: CASSLVLGGGTGELFF. DNA for the CDR3: TGCGCCAGCAGCTTGGTCCTCGGGGGTGGCACCGGGGAGCTGTTTTTT.

The chain couples TRBV11-2 to TRBJ1-3; D is unresolved. CDR3 size: 15 residues. The V gene's germline CDR1 is SGHAT and CDR2 FQNNGV. V shed 2 bases and J shed 0 bases, with 8 bases lying between them. In DNA, the CDR3 is TGTGCCAGCAGCTTATCCGTAGCCTCTGGAAACACCATATATTTT. It yields the protein CASSLSVASGNTIYF.

V and J are TRBV7-2 and TRBJ1-5, with TRBD1 identical over 8 bases. V gave up 3 bases and J gave up 4 bases; unmatched junction bases: 5. The CDR3 loop spans 15 amino acids. Germline V gives CDR1 SGHTA, CDR2 FQGNSA. The CDR3 DNA reads as TGTGCCAGCAGCTTGCAGGGGGCTCCTAATCAGCCCCAGCATTTT. It encodes CASSLQGAPNQPQHF. Supplemented by reference TRBV7-2 and TRBJ1-5, the full variable domain reads GAGVSQSPSNKVTEKGKDVELRCDPISGHTALYWYRQSLGQGLEFLIYFQGNSAPDKSGLPSDRFSAERTGGSVSTLTIQRTQQEDSAVYLCASSLQGAPNQPQHFGDGTRLSIL.

This chain joins TRBV6-5 and TRBJ1-1, with D possibly TRBD1 on 6 matching bases. V shed 2 bases and J shed 4 bases, with 11 bases lying between them. The length of the CDR3 is 14 residues. CDR1 is MNHEY and CDR2 is SVGAGI in the germline V gene. CDR3 region: CASSYQGMSTEAFF. CDR3 nucleotides: TGTGCCAGCAGTTACCAGGGGATGAGCACTGAAGCTTTCTTT.

This clone was observed a single time. The chain couples TRBV7-6 to TRBJ1-2, with 9 bases matching TRBD1. In germline, CDR1 is SGHVS, CDR2 FNYEAQ. Germline trimming cut 5 bases from V and 4 bases from J; bases unmatched to any gene: 8. The CDR3 is made up of 15 amino acids. The CDR3 DNA follows: TGTGCCAGCAGCGAGACAGGGGGGTCTTTCTATGGCTACACCTTC. The encoded protein is CASSETGGSFYGYTF.

The chain links TRBV6-6 to TRBJ2-5, with 7 positions matching TRBD1. The CDR3 spans 15 residues. The germline V gene encodes CDR1 MNHNY and CDR2 SVGAGI (reference sequence). V lost 4 bases to trimming and J lost 5 bases; unmatched junction nucleotides: 10. The CDR3 sequence is CASSLRHRGKETQYF. In DNA, the CDR3 is TGTGCCAGCAGTTTGCGCCACAGGGGAAAGGAGACCCAGTACTTC.

This clone appeared a few times. J is TRBJ2-3 and V is TRBV19, with TRBD1 matching over 7 bases. After removal of 7 bases from V and 3 bases from J, the junction contained 10 bases not matched to a gene. Germline V gene lookup returns CDR1 LNHDA and CDR2 SQIVND (reference sequence). The CDR3 is made up of 15 amino acids. CDR3 DNA sequence: TGTGCCAGTAAGGGGGCAGGGAGCTTAACAGATACGCAGTATTTT. Amino acid sequence: CASKGAGSLTDTQYF.

V gene TRBV2 combines with J gene TRBJ1-2; 7 bases map to TRBD1. The V and J ends lost 5 bases and 0 bases, in that order; junction bases with no gene match: 12. The CDR3 length is 17 residues. CDR1 SNHLY and CDR2 FYNNEI come from the germline V gene. CDR3 coding DNA: TGTGCCAGCAGTAAACAGGGGCCGTGGTTAGCTAACTATGGCTACACCTTC. Its translation: CASSKQGPWLANYGYTF.

The chain is built from TRBV12-5 and TRBJ2-1; tentatively, D is TRBD2 (6 bases). Germline V gene data show CDR1 as LGHNT and CDR2 as FRNRAP. The CDR3 runs 14 residues. Trimming took off 7 bases at V and 8 bases at J, with 18 bases between the two ends. Here the CDR3 reads CASVLEGGMDEQFF. Here the CDR3 DNA reads TGTGCTAGTGTCCTAGAGGGCGGGATGGATGAGCAGTTCTTC.

This clone appeared a few times. This chain uses TRBV14 with TRBJ1-2; D remains unclear. CDR1 and CDR2 (germline): SGHDN, FVKESK. Trimming shortened V by 3 bases and J by 1 base, and 6 bases separated the two germline ends. This CDR3 has 13 residues. The CDR3 coding sequence is TGTGCCAGCAGCCACCAGATTAACTATGGCTACACCTTC. It translates to CASSHQINYGYTF.

This clone was counted a few times. V is TRBV7-2 and J is TRBJ2-1, with 14 positions matching TRBD2. Germline V gene lookup returns CDR1 SGHTA and CDR2 FQGNSA. V was pared by 8 bases and J by 9 bases, with 6 bases of the junction left unmatched. The CDR3 covers 14 residues. The chain's CDR3 is CASAMTSGRGEQFF. The DNA of the CDR3 is TGTGCCAGCGCGATGACTAGCGGGAGGGGTGAGCAGTTCTTC. The whole variable domain, remainder taken from reference TRBV7-2 and TRBJ2-1, is GAGVSQSPSNKVTEKGKDVELRCDPISGHTALYWYRQSLGQGLEFLIYFQGNSAPDKSGLPSDRFSAERTGGSVSTLTIQRTQQEDSAVYLCASAMTSGRGEQFFGPGTRLTVL.